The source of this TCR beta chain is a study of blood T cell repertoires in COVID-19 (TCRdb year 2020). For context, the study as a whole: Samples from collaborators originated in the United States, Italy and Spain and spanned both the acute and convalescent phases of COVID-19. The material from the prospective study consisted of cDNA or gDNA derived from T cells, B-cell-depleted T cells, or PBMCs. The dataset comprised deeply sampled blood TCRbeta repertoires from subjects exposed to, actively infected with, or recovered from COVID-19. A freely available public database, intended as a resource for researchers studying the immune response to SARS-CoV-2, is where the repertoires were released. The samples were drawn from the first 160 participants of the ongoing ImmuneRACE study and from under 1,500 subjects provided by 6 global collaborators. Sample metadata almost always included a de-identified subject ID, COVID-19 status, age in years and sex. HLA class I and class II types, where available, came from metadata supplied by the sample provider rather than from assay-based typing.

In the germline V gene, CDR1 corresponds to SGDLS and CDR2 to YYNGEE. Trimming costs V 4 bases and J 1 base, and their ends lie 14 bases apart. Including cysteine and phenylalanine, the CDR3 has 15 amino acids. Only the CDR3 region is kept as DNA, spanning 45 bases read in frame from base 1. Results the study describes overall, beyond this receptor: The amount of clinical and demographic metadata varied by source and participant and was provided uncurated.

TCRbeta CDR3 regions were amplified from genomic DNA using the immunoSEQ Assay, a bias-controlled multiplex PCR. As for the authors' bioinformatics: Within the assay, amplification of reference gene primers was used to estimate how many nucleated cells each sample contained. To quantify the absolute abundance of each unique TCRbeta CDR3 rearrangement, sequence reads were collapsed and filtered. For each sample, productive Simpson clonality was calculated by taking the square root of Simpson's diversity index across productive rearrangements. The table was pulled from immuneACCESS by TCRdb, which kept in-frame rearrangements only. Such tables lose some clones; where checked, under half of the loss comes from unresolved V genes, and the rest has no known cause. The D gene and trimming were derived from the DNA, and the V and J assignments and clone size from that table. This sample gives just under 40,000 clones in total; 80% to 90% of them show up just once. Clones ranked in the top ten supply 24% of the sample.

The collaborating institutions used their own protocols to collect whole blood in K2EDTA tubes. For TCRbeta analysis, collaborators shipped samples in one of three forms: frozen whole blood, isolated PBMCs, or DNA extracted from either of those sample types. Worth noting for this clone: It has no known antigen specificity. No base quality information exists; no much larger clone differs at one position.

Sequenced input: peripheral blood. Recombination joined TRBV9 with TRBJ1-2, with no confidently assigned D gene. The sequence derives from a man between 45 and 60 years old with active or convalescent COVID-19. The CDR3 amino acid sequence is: CASSFEGQGNYGYTF. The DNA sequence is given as TGTGCCAGCAGCTTCGAGGGCCAAGGTAACTATGGCTACACCTTC.